These 11 T cell receptor beta chains were all obtained from the same sample, sequenced in a study of control samples from healthy donors and cancer patients. TCRdb's copy holds only in-frame clones and misses some; the assay was immunoSEQ multiplex PCR. The table shows just over 150,000 clones, with 90% to 95% occurring only once. The sample was blood. These receptors originate from a woman in her thirties or forties in good health.

CDR3 loop: CASSNILIPGQGSEKLFF. CDR3 in DNA: TGTGCCAGCAGCAATATCCTAATACCGGGACAGGGATCTGAAAAACTGTTTTTT. V gene TRBV9 combines with J gene TRBJ1-4; 9 nucleotides line up with TRBD1. J lost 7 bases, V lost 4 bases, and 17 bases had no gene match. The germline V gene encodes CDR1 SGDLS and CDR2 YYNGEE. This CDR3 is 18 amino acids long.

The CDR3 loop is CASSLAAEGYGYTF. The CDR3 DNA reads as TGTGCCAGCAGCTTGGCTGCAGAAGGCTATGGCTACACCTTC. V and J are TRBV5-4 and TRBJ1-2; D not resolved. The V and J ends lost 0 bases and 4 bases respectively, with 10 bases between them. CDR1 is SGHNT, CDR2 YYREEE, per germline (reference sequence). This CDR3 region has 14 residues. Full variable domain (remainder filled in from reference TRBV5-4 and TRBJ1-2): ETGVTQSPTHLIKTRGQQVTLRCSSQSGHNTVSWYQQALGQGPQFIFQYYREEENGRGNFPPRFSGLQFPNYSSELNVNALELDDSALYLCASSLAAEGYGYTFGSGTRLTVV.

This clone was seen once. The chain uses TRBV19 and TRBJ1-3, with D perhaps TRBD1 (5 bases). CDR1 LNHDA and CDR2 SQIVND come from the germline V gene (reference sequence). The CDR3 is made up of 16 amino acids. V was clipped by 6 bases and J by 0 bases, with 15 bases between them. The CDR3 here is CASRKPDSFSGNTIYF. Written as DNA, the CDR3 is TGTGCCAGTAGGAAACCTGACAGTTTCTCTGGAAACACCATATATTTT.

The chain links TRBV7-9 to TRBJ1-2, with D tentatively TRBD1 (6 bases). V lost 4 bases to trimming and J lost 3 bases, with 15 bases between them. The CDR3 extends over 15 amino acids. Germline V gene data show CDR1 as SEHNR and CDR2 as FQNEAQ (reference sequence). The CDR3 sequence: CASSSTTGGDYGYTF. The CDR3 DNA sequence: TGTGCCAGCAGCTCAACGACAGGTGGAGACTATGGCTACACCTTC.

The gene calls are TRBV19 and TRBJ1-1; D is unresolved. The germline gives CDR1 LNHDA, CDR2 SQIVND (reference sequence). V gave up 5 bases and J gave up 4 bases, with 5 bases separating them. This CDR3 comprises 11 residues. CDR3 bases: TGTGCCAGTAGTTATCTCACTGAAGCTTTCTTT. Amino acids: CASSYLTEAFF.

This chain joins TRBV12-3 or TRBV12-4 and TRBJ1-2, with 7 bases aligning to TRBD1. CDR3 length: 13 amino acids. J was trimmed by 6 bases and V by 8 bases; bases with no gene match: 9. For the CDR3, the DNA is TGTGCCAGCGGCCGGGGGGACAGCCATGGCTACACCTTC. It specifies CASGRGDSHGYTF.

The V call is TRBV19, the J call TRBJ1-5; D not certain. Per germline, CDR1 LNHDA and CDR2 SQIVND (reference sequence). V was clipped by 5 bases and J by 8 bases, with 13 bases between them. The CDR3 totals 13 residues. CDR3: CASSSDSGEPQHF. The CDR3 region has the DNA TGTGCCAGTAGTTCCGATTCTGGGGAGCCCCAGCATTTT.

This chain uses TRBV28 with TRBJ2-7, with D perhaps matching TRBD1 or TRBD2 (7 bases each). This CDR3 has 16 amino acids. Germline assignment: CDR1 MDHEN and CDR2 SYDVKM. V lost 5 bases to trimming and J lost 1 base, with 18 bases between them. The CDR3 DNA sequence: TGTGCCAGCAGTCCGGGGGGACAGTTAATTTCCTACGAGCAGTACTTC. Protein sequence: CASSPGGQLISYEQYF.

V is TRBV7-2 and J is TRBJ1-6, with D possibly matching TRBD1 (5 bases). The germline V gene encodes CDR1 SGHTA and CDR2 FQGNSA. The CDR3 has 17 residues. With 2 bases removed from V and 5 bases from J, the gap between germline ends came to 16 bases. The CDR3 loop is CASSLLARVTNNSPLHF. The CDR3 DNA reads TGTGCCAGCAGCTTACTTGCCAGGGTCACTAATAATTCACCCCTCCACTTT.

This clone came up once. The rearrangement links TRBV30 to TRBJ1-1; TRBD1 matches at 7 bases. Trimming removed 5 bases from V and 2 bases from J; junction bases left unmatched: 11. CDR1 and CDR2 (germline): GTSNPN, SVGIG (reference sequence). The CDR3 runs 15 residues. The CDR3 sequence is CAWGPLGQRNTEAFF. The DNA of the CDR3 is TGTGCCTGGGGCCCTCTGGGACAGAGAAACACTGAAGCTTTCTTT. Full variable domain (missing parts from reference TRBV30 and TRBJ1-1): SQTIHQWPATLVQPVGSPLSLECTVEGTSNPNLYWYRQAAGRGLQLLFYSVGIGQISSEVPQNLSASRPQDRQFILSSKKLLLSDSGFYLCAWGPLGQRNTEAFFGQGTRLTVV.

For this clone: At the DNA level, this CDR3 is encoded by other sequences in the same sample as well. This chain links TRBV6-5 with TRBJ1-6; weak D call: TRBD1 (6 bases). The CDR3 has 14 residues. Germline V lookup: CDR1 MNHEY, CDR2 SVGAGI. Between the trimmed V and J ends, which lost 6 bases and 10 bases, there was a span of 16 bases. CDR3 sequence (DNA): TGTGCCAGCAGCAGGGGTGGGGTGGAATCACCCCTCCACTTT. Encoded protein: CASSRGGVESPLHF.